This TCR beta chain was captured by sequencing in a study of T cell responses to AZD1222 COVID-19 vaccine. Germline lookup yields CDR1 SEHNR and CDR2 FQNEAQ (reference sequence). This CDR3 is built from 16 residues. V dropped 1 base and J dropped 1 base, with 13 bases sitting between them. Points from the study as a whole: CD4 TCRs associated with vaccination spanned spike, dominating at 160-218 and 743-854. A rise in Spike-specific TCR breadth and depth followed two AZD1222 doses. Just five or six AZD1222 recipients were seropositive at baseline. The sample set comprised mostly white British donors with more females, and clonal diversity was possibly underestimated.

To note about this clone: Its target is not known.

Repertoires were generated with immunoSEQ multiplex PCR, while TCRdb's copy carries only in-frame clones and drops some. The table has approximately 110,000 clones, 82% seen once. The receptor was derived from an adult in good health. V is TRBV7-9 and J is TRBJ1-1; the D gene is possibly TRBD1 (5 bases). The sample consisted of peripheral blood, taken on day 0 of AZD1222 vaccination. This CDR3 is CASSLGSGNPNTEAFF. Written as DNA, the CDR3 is TGTGCCAGCAGCTTAGGATCAGGGAATCCGAACACTGAAGCTTTCTTT.